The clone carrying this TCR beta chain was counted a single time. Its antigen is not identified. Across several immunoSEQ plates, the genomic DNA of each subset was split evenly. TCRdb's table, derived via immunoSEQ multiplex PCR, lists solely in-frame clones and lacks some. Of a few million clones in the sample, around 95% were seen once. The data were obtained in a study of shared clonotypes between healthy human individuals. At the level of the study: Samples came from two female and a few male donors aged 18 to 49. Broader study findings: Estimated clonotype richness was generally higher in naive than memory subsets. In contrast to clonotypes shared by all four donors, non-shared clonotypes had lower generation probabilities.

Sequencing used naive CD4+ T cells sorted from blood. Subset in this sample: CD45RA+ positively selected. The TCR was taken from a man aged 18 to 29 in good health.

The DNA of the CDR3 is TGCGCCAGCAGCCAAGATCCGGTCGGGAGGAGCACAGATACGCAGTATTTT. Residues: CASSQDPVGRSTDTQYF. This rearrangement joins TRBV4-3 to TRBJ2-3; 7 bases agree with TRBD2. CDR1 LGHNA and CDR2 YSLEER come from the germline V gene. J gave up 0 bases and V 0 bases, and 6 bases lay outside the gene matches. This CDR3 spans 17 amino acids.